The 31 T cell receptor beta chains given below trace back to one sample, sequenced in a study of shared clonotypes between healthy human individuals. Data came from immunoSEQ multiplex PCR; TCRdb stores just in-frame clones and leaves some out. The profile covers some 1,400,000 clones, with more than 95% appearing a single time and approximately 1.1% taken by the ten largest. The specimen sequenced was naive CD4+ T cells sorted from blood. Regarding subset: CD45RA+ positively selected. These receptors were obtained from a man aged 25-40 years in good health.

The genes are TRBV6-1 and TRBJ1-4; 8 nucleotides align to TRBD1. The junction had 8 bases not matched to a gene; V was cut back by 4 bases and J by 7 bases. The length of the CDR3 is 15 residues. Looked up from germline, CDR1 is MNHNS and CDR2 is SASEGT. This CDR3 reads CASSVYQDRAEKLFF. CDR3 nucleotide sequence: TGTGCCAGCAGTGTATATCAGGACAGGGCTGAAAAACTGTTTTTT.

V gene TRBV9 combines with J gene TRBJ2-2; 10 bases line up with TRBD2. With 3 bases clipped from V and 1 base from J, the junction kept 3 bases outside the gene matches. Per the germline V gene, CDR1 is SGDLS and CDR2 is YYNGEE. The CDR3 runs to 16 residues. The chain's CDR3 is CASSARLAGNTGELFF. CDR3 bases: TGTGCCAGCAGCGCCCGACTAGCGGGGAACACCGGGGAGCTGTTTTTT.

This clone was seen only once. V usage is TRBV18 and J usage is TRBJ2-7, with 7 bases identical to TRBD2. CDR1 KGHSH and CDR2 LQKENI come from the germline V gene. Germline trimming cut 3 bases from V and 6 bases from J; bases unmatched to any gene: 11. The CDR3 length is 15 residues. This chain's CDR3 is CASSPQAGRASEQYF. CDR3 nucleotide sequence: TGTGCCAGCTCACCCCAAGCGGGACGGGCGTCCGAGCAGTACTTC.

CDR3 nucleotides: TGTGCCAGCAGCATCAGCCTAGGGGCCACTGAAGCTTTCTTT. As protein: CASSISLGATEAFF. V and J are TRBV7-9 and TRBJ1-1, with D perhaps TRBD1 (5 bases). Trimming shortened V by 5 bases and J by 4 bases, and 14 bases separated the two germline ends. Germline values: CDR1 SEHNR, CDR2 FQNEAQ (reference sequence). The CDR3 spans 14 residues.

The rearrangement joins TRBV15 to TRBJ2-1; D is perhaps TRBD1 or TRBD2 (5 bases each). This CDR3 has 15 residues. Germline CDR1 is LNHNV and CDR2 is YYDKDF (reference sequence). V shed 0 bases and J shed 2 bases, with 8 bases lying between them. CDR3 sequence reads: CATSRDGGTYNEQFF. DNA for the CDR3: TGTGCCACCAGCAGAGATGGGGGTACCTACAATGAGCAGTTCTTC.

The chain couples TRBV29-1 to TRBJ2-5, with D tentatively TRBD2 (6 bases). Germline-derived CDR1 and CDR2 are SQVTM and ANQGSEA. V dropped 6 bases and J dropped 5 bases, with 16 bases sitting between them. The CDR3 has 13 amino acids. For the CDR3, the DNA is TGCAGCGTGCCCCCCCGGGGGTCGGAGACCCAGTACTTC. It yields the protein CSVPPRGSETQYF.

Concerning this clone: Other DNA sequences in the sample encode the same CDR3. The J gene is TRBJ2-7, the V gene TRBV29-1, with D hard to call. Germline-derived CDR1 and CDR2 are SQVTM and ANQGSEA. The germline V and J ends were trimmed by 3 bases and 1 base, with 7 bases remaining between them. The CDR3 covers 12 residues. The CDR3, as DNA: TGCAGCGTTGATAAAGGGTCCTACGAGCAGTACTTC. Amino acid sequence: CSVDKGSYEQYF.

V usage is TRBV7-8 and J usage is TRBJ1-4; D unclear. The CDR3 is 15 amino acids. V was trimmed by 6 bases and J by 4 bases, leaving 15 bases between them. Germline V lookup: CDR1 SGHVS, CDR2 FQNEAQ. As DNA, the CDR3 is TGTGCCAGCAGTTCCATCAGAGAGTTTAATGAAAAACTGTTTTTT. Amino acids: CASSSIREFNEKLFF.

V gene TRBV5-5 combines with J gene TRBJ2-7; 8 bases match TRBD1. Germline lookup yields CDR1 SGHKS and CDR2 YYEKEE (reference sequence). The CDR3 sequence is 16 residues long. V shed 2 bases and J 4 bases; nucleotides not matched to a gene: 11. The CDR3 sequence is CASSFGTGSGSYEQYF. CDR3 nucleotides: TGTGCCAGCAGCTTTGGGACAGGTTCCGGTAGTTACGAGCAGTACTTC.

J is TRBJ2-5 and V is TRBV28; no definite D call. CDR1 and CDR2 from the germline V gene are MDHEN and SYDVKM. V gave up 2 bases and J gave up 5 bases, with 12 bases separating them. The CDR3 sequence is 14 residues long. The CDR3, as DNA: TGTGCCAGCAGTTTAAGCGCACTGTCGGAGACCCAGTACTTC. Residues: CASSLSALSETQYF.

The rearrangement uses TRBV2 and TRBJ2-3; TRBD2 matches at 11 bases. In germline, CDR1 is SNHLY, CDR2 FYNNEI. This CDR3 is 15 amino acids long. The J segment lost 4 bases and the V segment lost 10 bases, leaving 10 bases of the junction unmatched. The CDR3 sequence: CATLPELAGADTQYF. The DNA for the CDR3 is TGTGCCACCCTTCCCGAACTAGCGGGGGCAGATACGCAGTATTTT.

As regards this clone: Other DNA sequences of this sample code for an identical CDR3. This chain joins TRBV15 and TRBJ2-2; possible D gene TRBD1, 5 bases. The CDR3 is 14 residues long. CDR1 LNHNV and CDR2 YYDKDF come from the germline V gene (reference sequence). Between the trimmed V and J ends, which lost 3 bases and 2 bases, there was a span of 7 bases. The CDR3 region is CATSRTANTGELFF. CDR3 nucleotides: TGTGCCACCAGCAGGACAGCCAACACCGGGGAGCTGTTTTTT. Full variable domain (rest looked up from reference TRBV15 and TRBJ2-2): DAMVIQNPRYQVTQFGKPVTLSCSQTLNHNVMYWYQQKSSQAPKLLFHYYDKDFNNEADTPDNFQSRRPNTSFCFLDIRSPGLGDTAMYLCATSRTANTGELFFGEGSRLTVL.

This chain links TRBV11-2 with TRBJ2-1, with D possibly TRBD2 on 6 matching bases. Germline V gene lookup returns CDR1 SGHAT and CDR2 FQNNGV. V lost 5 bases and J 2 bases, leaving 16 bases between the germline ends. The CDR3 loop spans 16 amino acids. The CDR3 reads CASSPRAGGTYNEQFF. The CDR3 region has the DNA TGTGCCAGCAGCCCCCGGGCCGGGGGTACCTACAATGAGCAGTTCTTC.

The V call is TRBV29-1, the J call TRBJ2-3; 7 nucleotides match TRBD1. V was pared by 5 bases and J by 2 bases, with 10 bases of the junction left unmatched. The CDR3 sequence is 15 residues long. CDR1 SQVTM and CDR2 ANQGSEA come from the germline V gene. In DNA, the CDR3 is TGCAGCGTTTTTGGTCTCAGGGGGACCACAGATACGCAGTATTTT. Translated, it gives CSVFGLRGTTDTQYF.

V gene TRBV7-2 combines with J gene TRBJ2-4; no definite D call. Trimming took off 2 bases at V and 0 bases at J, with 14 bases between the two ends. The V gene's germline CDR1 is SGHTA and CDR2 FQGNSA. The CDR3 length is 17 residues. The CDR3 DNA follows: TGTGCCAGCAGCTTAAACGATCACGGGTTAGCCAAAAACATTCAGTACTTC. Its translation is CASSLNDHGLAKNIQYF. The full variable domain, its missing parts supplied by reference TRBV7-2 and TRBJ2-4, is GAGVSQSPSNKVTEKGKDVELRCDPISGHTALYWYRQSLGQGLEFLIYFQGNSAPDKSGLPSDRFSAERTGGSVSTLTIQRTQQEDSAVYLCASSLNDHGLAKNIQYFGAGTRLSVL.

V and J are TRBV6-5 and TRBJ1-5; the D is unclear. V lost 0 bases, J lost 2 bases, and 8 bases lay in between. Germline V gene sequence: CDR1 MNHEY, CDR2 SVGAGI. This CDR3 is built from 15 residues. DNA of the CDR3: TGTGCCAGCAGTTACTCGGCGGCAGGCAATCAGCCCCAGCATTTT. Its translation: CASSYSAAGNQPQHF.

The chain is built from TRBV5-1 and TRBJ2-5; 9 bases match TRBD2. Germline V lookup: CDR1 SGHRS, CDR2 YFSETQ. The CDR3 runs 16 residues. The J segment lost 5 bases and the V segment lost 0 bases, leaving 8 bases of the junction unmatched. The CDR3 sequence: CASSLGVAGVGETQYF. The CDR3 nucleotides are TGCGCCAGCAGCTTGGGGGTAGCGGGAGTAGGGGAGACCCAGTACTTC.

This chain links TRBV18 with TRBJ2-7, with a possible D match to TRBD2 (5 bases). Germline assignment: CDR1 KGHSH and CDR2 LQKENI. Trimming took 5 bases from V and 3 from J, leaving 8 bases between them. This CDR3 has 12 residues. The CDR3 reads CASSSEGYEQYF. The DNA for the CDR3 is TGTGCCAGCTCAAGTGAGGGCTACGAGCAGTACTTC.

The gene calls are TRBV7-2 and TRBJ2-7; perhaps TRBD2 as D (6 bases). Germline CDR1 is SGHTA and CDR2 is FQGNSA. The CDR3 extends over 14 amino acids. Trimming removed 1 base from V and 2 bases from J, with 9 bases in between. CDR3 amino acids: CASSLGTTTYEQYF. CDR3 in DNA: TGTGCCAGCAGCTTAGGGACTACGACCTACGAGCAGTACTTC.

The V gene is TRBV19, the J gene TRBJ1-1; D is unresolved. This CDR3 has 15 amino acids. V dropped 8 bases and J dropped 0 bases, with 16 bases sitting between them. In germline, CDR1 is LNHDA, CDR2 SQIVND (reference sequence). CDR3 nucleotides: TGTGCCAGTCCCTGGGAAGTTAACATGAACACTGAAGCTTTCTTT. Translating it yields CASPWEVNMNTEAFF.

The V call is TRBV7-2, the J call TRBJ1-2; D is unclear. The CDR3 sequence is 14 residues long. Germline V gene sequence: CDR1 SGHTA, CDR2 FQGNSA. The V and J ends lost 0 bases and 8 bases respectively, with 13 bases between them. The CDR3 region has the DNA TGTGCCAGCAGCTTAGCGCAAACAGCGAGCGGCTACACCTTC. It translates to CASSLAQTASGYTF.

This CDR3 reads CASSPGIAPDTQYF. The CDR3 DNA reads TGCGCCAGCAGCCCCGGGATAGCTCCAGATACGCAGTATTTT. V usage is TRBV5-1 and J usage is TRBJ2-3, with TRBD2 as a possible D gene (5 bases). The V end lost 4 bases, the J end lost 4 bases, and 13 bases lay between the germline ends. The CDR3 is made up of 14 amino acids. Germline V gives CDR1 SGHRS, CDR2 YFSETQ. Together with reference TRBV5-1 and TRBJ2-3, the CDR3 gives the full variable domain: KAGVTQTPRYLIKTRGQQVTLSCSPISGHRSVSWYQQTPGQGLQFLFEYFSETQRNKGNFPGRFSGRQFSNSRSEMNVSTLELGDSALYLCASSPGIAPDTQYFGPGTRLTVL.

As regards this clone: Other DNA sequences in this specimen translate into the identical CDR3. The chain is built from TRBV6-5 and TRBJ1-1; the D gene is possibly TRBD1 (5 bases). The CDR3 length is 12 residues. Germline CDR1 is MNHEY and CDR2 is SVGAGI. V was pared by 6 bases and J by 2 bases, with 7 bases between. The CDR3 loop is CASRRGNTEAFF. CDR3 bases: TGTGCCAGCAGAAGGGGAAACACTGAAGCTTTCTTT.

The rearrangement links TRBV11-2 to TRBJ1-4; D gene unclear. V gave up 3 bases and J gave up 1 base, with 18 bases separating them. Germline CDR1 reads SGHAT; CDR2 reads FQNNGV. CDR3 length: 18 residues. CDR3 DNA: TGTGCCAGCAGCTTCCACTCCTACCGACAAGGAACTAATGAAAAACTGTTTTTT. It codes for CASSFHSYRQGTNEKLFF.

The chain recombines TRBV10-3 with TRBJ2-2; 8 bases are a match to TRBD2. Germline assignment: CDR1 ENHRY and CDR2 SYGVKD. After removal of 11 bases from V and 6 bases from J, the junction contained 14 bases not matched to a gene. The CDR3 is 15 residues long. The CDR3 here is CASGGASGSSGELFF. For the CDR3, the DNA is TGTGCCTCGGGAGGGGCCAGCGGGAGTTCCGGGGAGCTGTTTTTT.

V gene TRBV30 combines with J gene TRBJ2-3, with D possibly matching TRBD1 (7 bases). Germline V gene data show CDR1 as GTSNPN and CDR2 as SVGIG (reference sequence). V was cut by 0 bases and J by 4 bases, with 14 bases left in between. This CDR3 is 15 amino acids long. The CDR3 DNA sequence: TGTGCCTGGAGTGTCCAGGGGGGTCTCGCAGATACGCAGTATTTT. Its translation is CAWSVQGGLADTQYF.

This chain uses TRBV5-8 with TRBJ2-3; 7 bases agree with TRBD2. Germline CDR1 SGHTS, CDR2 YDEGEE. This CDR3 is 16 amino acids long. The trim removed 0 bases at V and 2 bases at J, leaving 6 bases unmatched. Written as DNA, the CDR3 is TGTGCCAGCAGCTTGGGGGTGGGAGGGCCCACAGATACGCAGTATTTT. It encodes CASSLGVGGPTDTQYF.

The CDR3 DNA reads TGTGCCAGCAGTTTATCCGGGACTAGAGGTACAGATACGCAGTATTTT. Translation: CASSLSGTRGTDTQYF. The chain couples TRBV27 to TRBJ2-3; TRBD2 matches 8 bases. Losses at the gene ends were 0 bases for V and 3 bases for J; bases not matched to a gene: 5. Germline CDR1 MNHEY, CDR2 SMNVEV (reference sequence). CDR3 size: 16 residues.

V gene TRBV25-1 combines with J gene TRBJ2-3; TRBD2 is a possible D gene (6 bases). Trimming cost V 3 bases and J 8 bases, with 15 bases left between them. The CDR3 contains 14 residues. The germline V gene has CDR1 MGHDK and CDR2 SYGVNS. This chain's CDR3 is CASSESRVGGTQYF. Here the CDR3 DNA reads TGTGCCAGCAGTGAGTCTAGGGTGGGAGGTACGCAGTATTTT.

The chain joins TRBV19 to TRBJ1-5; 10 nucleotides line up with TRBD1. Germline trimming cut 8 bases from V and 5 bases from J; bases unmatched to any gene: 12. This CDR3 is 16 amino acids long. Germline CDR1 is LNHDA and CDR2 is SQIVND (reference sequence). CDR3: CASWPSDRGLHQPQHF. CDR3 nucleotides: TGTGCCAGTTGGCCCTCCGACAGGGGGCTCCATCAGCCCCAGCATTTT.

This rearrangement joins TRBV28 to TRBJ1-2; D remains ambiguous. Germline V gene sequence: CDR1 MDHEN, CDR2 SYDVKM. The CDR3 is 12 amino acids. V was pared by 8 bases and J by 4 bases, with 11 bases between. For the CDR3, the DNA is TGTGCCAGCCAAATCGGTAGCTATGGCTACACCTTC. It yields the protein CASQIGSYGYTF.